This entry features one T cell receptor (beta chain) sequence. This may arise from a read error, as a much more abundant clone is one base away. This sample is drawn from a study of identical twins. Each CDR3 protein gets one entry after TCRdb re-called the 5' RACE reads with MiXCR. The data hold approximately 410,000 distinct CDR3 sequences, with around 18% observed a single time. CDR1 is DFQATT and CDR2 is SNEGSKA in the germline V gene (reference sequence). This CDR3 has 13 amino acids. The chain recombines TRBV20-1 with TRBJ2-3; D remains unclear. Sequencing was done on a sample of naive T cells sorted from blood. The source of this sequence is a man aged 50 to 60 in good health. The CDR3 spells CSARASLGGTRYF. DNA for the CDR3: TGCAGTGCTCGGGCCAGCCTCGGCGGTACGCGGTATTTT.